This T cell receptor (beta chain) was found in a study of T cells after yellow fever vaccination (dated by TCRdb to between 2017 and 2020). Study-wide context: The SMART-Seq v4 Ultra Low Input RNA kit was used to prepare libraries from fractions with low cell numbers. To follow T-cell clones before and after both primary and booster YFV17D yellow fever vaccination, bulk TCR alpha and beta repertoires underwent longitudinal sequencing. Two healthy male donors made up the cohort, one aged 18 to 30 years and the other aged 30 to 40 years. Blood samples were taken at several timepoints before and after primary and secondary immunization, and bulk PBMC replicates and cell subsets were isolated. General findings and caveats noted by the study authors: The study included only a couple of donors, which limits how far the findings can be generalized. After the booster, most clones that had expanded after primary vaccination were detected again (around 95% of CD4 and over 75% of CD8), suggesting broad maintenance of memory. The secondary T-cell response was found to be weaker but faster than the primary response, with a peak reached on day 5 rather than on day 15. Because abundant contaminating clonotypes from the bulk population could be contained in FACS-sorted repertoires, computational filtering was required. A small share of clonotypes was detected in both CD4 and CD8 compartments, with the overlap likely arising from convergent recombination.

The germline V gene encodes CDR1 SGHRS and CDR2 YFSETQ. V gives up 0 bases and J gives up 1 base, and the segment between their germline ends measures 11 bases. The CDR3 sequence holds 16 residues, the cysteine and phenylalanine included. The only DNA kept is the CDR3, 48 bases in frame from the first base. This clonotype was observed a few times. The target of this receptor is not known. One base away there is no much larger clone; base qualities are not given. The treatment or condition label, read with the paper, signifies: live attenuated yellow fever vaccine strain. Two biological replicates of bulk PBMCs were collected at each blood-draw timepoint. PBMCs were isolated from peripheral blood using a standard Ficoll-Paque protocol. TriZol was used to extract RNA from bulk PBMCs, from CD4 and CD8 fractions, and from dextramer-positive and dextramer-negative fractions. The sequencer listed for this sample is Illumina NovaSeq 6000. TCR cDNA was synthesized by 5'RACE template switching, through which a universal primer site and unique molecular identifiers were introduced. Priming for cDNA synthesis came from both the TCR alpha and TCR beta constant segments. Two PCR steps were used to amplify libraries, with sample barcodes and sequencing adapters being added in the second step. Libraries were sequenced on Illumina HiSeq 2500 (2x100 bp) or NovaSeq (2x150 bp). For the original study's pipeline: Demultiplexing of reads and collapsing into UMI consensus sequences were performed with MIGEC, and V(D)J alignment was carried out with MiXCR. Clonotypes responding to the vaccine were identified with edgeR on replicate PBMC samples, with the criteria of FDR below 0.01 and a log2 fold change above 5 up to day 15. Each bulk clonotype was labeled CD4 or CD8 based on which sequenced repertoire, CD4 or CD8, contained the clonotype at higher abundance. TCRdb handled the public reads itself, with Q25 trimming in fastp and clone calling in MiXCR, and kept productive beta chains. Entries that share a CDR3 protein sequence are merged under the most common genes and DNA. The V and J calls and clone size come from TCRdb's table, not from the authors' own analysis. The sample table lists more than 300,000 distinct CDR3 sequences, 3.5% to 5% of them with a count of one. The ten most abundant clones make up just under 20% of the sample.

The rearrangement joined TRBV5-1 to TRBJ2-1; no D gene can be assigned with confidence. This TCR was sampled from a man aged 18 to 29 who received the YFV17D yellow fever vaccine. Source: PBMCs, taken 15 days after the yellow fever booster vaccination. The CDR3 sequence is CASSLGDRVSYNEQFF. The DNA is as follows: TGCGCCAGCAGCTTGGGGGATAGAGTTTCCTACAATGAGCAGTTCTTC.